A selection of T cell receptor beta chains follows, all from one sample in a study of T cell changes during pregnancy in multiple sclerosis. Using immunoSEQ multiplex PCR, the repertoire was profiled, and TCRdb retains in-frame clones only, with some absent. The table shows about 80,000 clones, with about 91% occurring only once. Sequenced here: peripheral blood, sampled before pregnancy. The receptors derive from a female donor with multiple sclerosis, enrolled in a pregnancy study. CDR3s include the opening cysteine and the closing phenylalanine or tryptophan. The D gene is left open where the match is weak. Only part of the rows carry a size: once, few, many, or a class if the clone is expanded.

CDR3 length: 16
J gene: TRBJ2-5
clone size: NA
D gene: TRBD1
V gene: TRBV28
CDR3 DNA: TGTGCCAGCAGTTCAGAGACAGGGCTGGGCCAAGAGACCCAGTACTTC
CDR3 protein: CASSSETGLGQETQYF

CDR3 length: 15
J gene: TRBJ2-5
clone size: NA
D gene: NA
V gene: TRBV5-1
CDR3 DNA: TGCGCCAGCAGCCGAACCGGGACATCACAAGAGACCCAGTACTTC
CDR3 protein: CASSRTGTSQETQYF

CDR3 length: 14
J gene: TRBJ1-5
clone size: NA
D gene: NA
V gene: TRBV30
CDR3 DNA: TGTGCCTGGAGTCTGGAGGATAGCAATCAGCCCCAGCATTTT
CDR3 protein: CAWSLEDSNQPQHF

CDR3 length: 15
J gene: TRBJ1-1
clone size: once
D gene: NA
V gene: TRBV9
CDR3 DNA: TGTGCCAGCAGCGTGTCACAGGGCGGGAGCACTGAAGCTTTCTTT
CDR3 protein: CASSVSQGGSTEAFF

CDR3 length: 14
J gene: TRBJ1-2
clone size: NA
D gene: NA
V gene: TRBV6-1
CDR3 DNA: TGTGCCAGCAGTGCCCTGACAGCAAACTATGGCTACACCTTC
CDR3 protein: CASSALTANYGYTF

CDR3 length: 14
J gene: TRBJ2-2
clone size: NA
D gene: TRBD2
V gene: TRBV5-1
CDR3 DNA: TGCGCCAGCCTAGCGGGAGGGCCAGGCGGGGAGCTGTTTTTT
CDR3 protein: CASLAGGPGGELFF

CDR3 length: 16
J gene: TRBJ2-3
clone size: NA
D gene: TRBD1
V gene: TRBV5-1
CDR3 DNA: TGCGCCAGCAGCGTACCCGGGACAGGGGCTGGAGATACGCAGTATTTT
CDR3 protein: CASSVPGTGAGDTQYF

CDR3 length: 15
J gene: TRBJ1-5
clone size: NA
D gene: NA
V gene: TRBV18
CDR3 DNA: TGTGCCAGCTCACCACAAGGCCAGACATATCAGCCCCAGCATTTT
CDR3 protein: CASSPQGQTYQPQHF

CDR3 length: 14
J gene: TRBJ2-1
clone size: NA
D gene: NA
V gene: TRBV19
CDR3 DNA: TGTGCCAGTAGTTACGGGAGCTCCTACAATGAGCAGTTCTTC
CDR3 protein: CASSYGSSYNEQFF

CDR3 length: 17
J gene: TRBJ1-2
clone size: NA
D gene: TRBD1
V gene: TRBV9
CDR3 DNA: TGTGCCAGCAGCGTAGACGTATCCGGGACAGGGAGGTCTGGCTACACCTTC
CDR3 protein: CASSVDVSGTGRSGYTF

CDR3 length: 15
J gene: TRBJ1-2
clone size: NA
D gene: NA
V gene: TRBV13
CDR3 DNA: TGTGCCAGCAGTTCTCGGAGGGTCCTACGGGGCGGCTACACCTTC
CDR3 protein: CASSSRRVLRGGYTF

CDR3 length: 17
J gene: TRBJ2-1
clone size: NA
D gene: TRBD1
V gene: TRBV4-2
CDR3 DNA: TGTGCCAGCAGCCAAGATCCCCGGGACAGGTGGGACAATGAGCAGTTCTTC
CDR3 protein: CASSQDPRDRWDNEQFF

CDR3 length: 14
J gene: TRBJ1-3
clone size: NA
D gene: NA
V gene: TRBV28
CDR3 DNA: TGTGCCAGCAGAGCGGGCGGCTCTGGAAACACCATATATTTT
CDR3 protein: CASRAGGSGNTIYF

CDR3 length: 15
J gene: TRBJ2-1
clone size: once
D gene: TRBD2
V gene: TRBV11-1
CDR3 DNA: TGTGCCAGCAGACGACTAGCGGGAGGGCCTGATGAGCAGTTCTTC
CDR3 protein: CASRRLAGGPDEQFF

CDR3 length: 14
J gene: TRBJ2-1
clone size: few
D gene: NA
V gene: TRBV27
CDR3 DNA: TGTGCCAGCAGTGTCCGGCGGGGCTACAATGAGCAGTTCTTC
CDR3 protein: CASSVRRGYNEQFF

CDR3 length: 14
J gene: TRBJ2-5
clone size: NA
D gene: NA
V gene: TRBV14
CDR3 DNA: TGTGCCAGCAGCCAGCAGGGGATCTGGGAGACCCAGTACTTC
CDR3 protein: CASSQQGIWETQYF

CDR3 length: 20
J gene: TRBJ2-2
clone size: NA
D gene: TRBD2
V gene: TRBV4-2
CDR3 DNA: TGTGCCAGCAGCCAAGATCTGGGCGGGAGGCCCACAAAAGACACCGGGGAGCTGTTTTTT
CDR3 protein: CASSQDLGGRPTKDTGELFF

CDR3 length: 14
J gene: TRBJ2-5
clone size: NA
D gene: NA
V gene: TRBV6-6
CDR3 DNA: TGTGCCAGCATTGTCGGGACATCTGGGGAGACCCAGTACTTC
CDR3 protein: CASIVGTSGETQYF

CDR3 length: 15
J gene: TRBJ1-1
clone size: NA
D gene: TRBD1
V gene: TRBV5-1
CDR3 DNA: TGCGCCAGCAGGCTCCAGGGACAGGCGAACACTGAAGCTTTCTTT
CDR3 protein: CASRLQGQANTEAFF

CDR3 length: 15
J gene: TRBJ1-3
clone size: once
D gene: TRBD1
V gene: TRBV23-1
CDR3 DNA: TGCGCCAGCAGTCAATGGACAGGGTCTGGAAACACCATATATTTT
CDR3 protein: CASSQWTGSGNTIYF

CDR3 length: 15
J gene: TRBJ2-2
clone size: NA
D gene: TRBD2
V gene: TRBV10-2
CDR3 DNA: TGCGCCAGCACGGTTCGGACTAGTTACACCGGGGAGCTGTTTTTT
CDR3 protein: CASTVRTSYTGELFF

CDR3 length: 12
J gene: TRBJ2-7
clone size: NA
D gene: NA
V gene: TRBV2
CDR3 DNA: TGTGCCAGCAGTGTTCAGGGAGGCGAGCAGTACTTC
CDR3 protein: CASSVQGGEQYF

CDR3 length: 17
J gene: TRBJ2-7
clone size: NA
D gene: TRBD1
V gene: TRBV5-3
CDR3 DNA: TGTGCCAGAATGTGGTCCACACCGGGACAGTTTTCGTACGAGCAGTACTTC
CDR3 protein: CARMWSTPGQFSYEQYF

CDR3 length: 13
J gene: TRBJ2-7
clone size: NA
D gene: TRBD1
V gene: TRBV25-1
CDR3 DNA: TGTGCCAGCAGTTACGGGACAGGGGCCGAGCAGTACTTC
CDR3 protein: CASSYGTGAEQYF

CDR3 length: 14
J gene: TRBJ2-1
clone size: NA
D gene: NA
V gene: TRBV2
CDR3 DNA: TGTGCCAGTATCGGGAGCCAGTCCCTCAATGAGCAGTTCTTC
CDR3 protein: CASIGSQSLNEQFF

CDR3 length: 12
J gene: TRBJ2-7
clone size: NA
D gene: NA
V gene: TRBV10-3
CDR3 DNA: TGTGCCATCAGGGCCGACAACTACGAGCAGTACTTC
CDR3 protein: CAIRADNYEQYF

CDR3 length: 15
J gene: TRBJ2-7
clone size: NA
D gene: NA
V gene: TRBV28
CDR3 DNA: TGTGCCAGCACCTTGGGGGCGGCGAGCTCCTACGAGCAGTACTTC
CDR3 protein: CASTLGAASSYEQYF

CDR3 length: 15
J gene: TRBJ2-5
clone size: NA
D gene: TRBD2
V gene: TRBV5-1
CDR3 DNA: TGCGCCAGCAGCTTGGGACTAGCGGGAAGAGAGACCCAGTACTTC
CDR3 protein: CASSLGLAGRETQYF

CDR3 length: 12
J gene: TRBJ1-2
clone size: NA
D gene: NA
V gene: TRBV27
CDR3 DNA: TGTGCCAGCGGAGGGGGGGGGACTGGCTACACCTTC
CDR3 protein: CASGGGGTGYTF

CDR3 length: 15
J gene: TRBJ2-7
clone size: NA
D gene: NA
V gene: TRBV2
CDR3 DNA: TGTGCCAGCAGTGCACCGGGACAAGGGGAGTACGAGCAGTACTTC
CDR3 protein: CASSAPGQGEYEQYF

CDR3 length: 19
J gene: TRBJ2-6
clone size: NA
D gene: TRBD1
V gene: TRBV19
CDR3 DNA: TGTGCCAGTAGTGGGAATCCAGGGGGAGAAGTTTCTGGGGCCAACGTCCTGACTTTC
CDR3 protein: CASSGNPGGEVSGANVLTF

CDR3 length: 13
J gene: TRBJ2-1
clone size: NA
D gene: NA
V gene: TRBV15
CDR3 DNA: TGTGCCACCAGCCCTACCCGCTACAATGAGCAGTTCTTC
CDR3 protein: CATSPTRYNEQFF

CDR3 length: 15
J gene: TRBJ2-1
clone size: NA
D gene: TRBD2
V gene: TRBV5-8
CDR3 DNA: TGTGCCAGCAGCTCGGGACTAGCGGAGTACAATGAGCAGTTCTTC
CDR3 protein: CASSSGLAEYNEQFF

CDR3 length: 12
J gene: TRBJ1-1
clone size: NA
D gene: NA
V gene: TRBV10-3
CDR3 DNA: TGTGCCATCAGGGGGGTGGACAGCCTGACCGGTTTT
CDR3 protein: CAIRGVDSLTGF

CDR3 length: 18
J gene: TRBJ2-6
clone size: NA
D gene: TRBD1
V gene: TRBV5-4
CDR3 DNA: TGTGCCAGCAGCGCCGGAAGCGACAGGGGAGGAGGGGCCAACGTCCTGACTTTC
CDR3 protein: CASSAGSDRGGGANVLTF

CDR3 length: 19
J gene: TRBJ2-2
clone size: NA
D gene: TRBD2
V gene: TRBV11-3
CDR3 DNA: TGTGCCAGCAGCTTAGAGCCACTAGCGGGAGGGCCATACACCGGGGAGCTGTTTTTT
CDR3 protein: CASSLEPLAGGPYTGELFF

CDR3 length: 15
J gene: TRBJ2-1
clone size: once
D gene: TRBD2
V gene: TRBV7-2
CDR3 DNA: TGTGCCAGCAGAGGGACTAGCGGGAGTTACAATGAGCAGTTCTTC
CDR3 protein: CASRGTSGSYNEQFF

CDR3 length: 17
J gene: TRBJ1-2
clone size: once
D gene: TRBD1
V gene: TRBV5-6
CDR3 DNA: TGTGCCAGCAGCTTTCGGGACAGGGCCCACCTCAACTATGGCTACACCTTC
CDR3 protein: CASSFRDRAHLNYGYTF

CDR3 length: 15
J gene: TRBJ2-7
clone size: once
D gene: TRBD2
V gene: TRBV7-2
CDR3 DNA: TGTGCCAGCAGCTTCCTAGCGGGAGCTGACTACGAGCAGTACTTC
CDR3 protein: CASSFLAGADYEQYF

CDR3 length: 14
J gene: TRBJ2-5
clone size: NA
D gene: NA
V gene: TRBV5-6
CDR3 DNA: TGTGCCAGCAGCTTGACGGACACTAAAGAGACCCAGTACTTC
CDR3 protein: CASSLTDTKETQYF

CDR3 length: 14
J gene: TRBJ2-1
clone size: NA
D gene: TRBD2
V gene: TRBV27
CDR3 DNA: TGTGCCAGCAGTTTGGCGGGAGGGCGGATTGAGCAGTTCTTC
CDR3 protein: CASSLAGGRIEQFF

CDR3 length: 15
J gene: TRBJ2-7
clone size: NA
D gene: NA
V gene: TRBV7-2
CDR3 DNA: TGTGCCAGCAGCTTAGACCTAGCAGGAGCCTACGAGCAGTACTTC
CDR3 protein: CASSLDLAGAYEQYF

CDR3 length: 15
J gene: TRBJ2-1
clone size: NA
D gene: TRBD2
V gene: TRBV5-1
CDR3 DNA: TGCGCCAGCAGCTTACTAGCGGGAGGGTACAATGAGCAGTTCTTC
CDR3 protein: CASSLLAGGYNEQFF

CDR3 length: 14
J gene: TRBJ2-2
clone size: NA
D gene: NA
V gene: TRBV28
CDR3 DNA: TGTGCCAGCAGTCAACCGGACTGGTCCGGGGAGCTGTTTTTT
CDR3 protein: CASSQPDWSGELFF

CDR3 length: 15
J gene: TRBJ1-5
clone size: NA
D gene: TRBD1
V gene: TRBV28
CDR3 DNA: TGTGCCAGCAGTCTACAGGGGGCTGGCAATCAGCCCCAGCATTTT
CDR3 protein: CASSLQGAGNQPQHF

CDR3 length: 20
J gene: TRBJ2-3
clone size: NA
D gene: TRBD2
V gene: TRBV10-3
CDR3 DNA: TGTGCCATCAGTTTCTTAGCAGCGGGGCTAGCGGGAGGAGGGACAGATACGCAGTATTTT
CDR3 protein: CAISFLAAGLAGGGTDTQYF

CDR3 length: 17
J gene: TRBJ1-2
clone size: NA
D gene: TRBD1
V gene: TRBV6-1
CDR3 DNA: TGTGCCAGCAGTGACCAGGACAGGGTGGCTCGAAACTATGGCTACACCTTC
CDR3 protein: CASSDQDRVARNYGYTF

CDR3 length: 14
J gene: TRBJ1-1
clone size: NA
D gene: NA
V gene: TRBV28
CDR3 DNA: TGTGCCAGCAGTTTACTCAGGGGAACGACTGAAGCTTTCTTT
CDR3 protein: CASSLLRGTTEAFF

CDR3 length: 10
J gene: TRBJ1-2
clone size: NA
D gene: NA
V gene: TRBV30
CDR3 DNA: TGTGCCTGGAAGCTAGAGGGCTACACCTTC
CDR3 protein: CAWKLEGYTF

CDR3 length: 18
J gene: TRBJ2-7
clone size: NA
D gene: NA
V gene: TRBV5-8
CDR3 DNA: TGTGCCAGCAGCTGGAGGCCCGGGACATCACCCTTAAAATACGAGCAGTACTTC
CDR3 protein: CASSWRPGTSPLKYEQYF

CDR3 length: 14
J gene: TRBJ1-2
clone size: NA
D gene: TRBD1
V gene: TRBV28
CDR3 DNA: TGTGCCAGCAGTTTATCGGGACAGGGCTATGGCTACACCTTC
CDR3 protein: CASSLSGQGYGYTF

CDR3 length: 14
J gene: TRBJ2-7
clone size: NA
D gene: NA
V gene: TRBV19
CDR3 DNA: TGTGCCAGTAGTACCCCGGGAGAGACCTACGAGCAGTACTTC
CDR3 protein: CASSTPGETYEQYF